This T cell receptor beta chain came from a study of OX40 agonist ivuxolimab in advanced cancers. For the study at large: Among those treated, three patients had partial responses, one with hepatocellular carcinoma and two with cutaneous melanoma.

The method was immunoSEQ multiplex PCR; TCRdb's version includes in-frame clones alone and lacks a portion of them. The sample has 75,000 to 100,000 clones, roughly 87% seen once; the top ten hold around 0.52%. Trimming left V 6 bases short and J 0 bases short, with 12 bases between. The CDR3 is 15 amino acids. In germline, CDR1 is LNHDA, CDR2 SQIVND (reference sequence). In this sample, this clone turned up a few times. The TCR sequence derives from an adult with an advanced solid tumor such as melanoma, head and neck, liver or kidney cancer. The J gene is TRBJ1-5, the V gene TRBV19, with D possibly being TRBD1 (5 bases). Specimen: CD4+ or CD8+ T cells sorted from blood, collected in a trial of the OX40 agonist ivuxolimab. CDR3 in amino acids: CASREQAGSNQPQHF. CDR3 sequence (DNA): TGTGCCAGTAGAGAACAGGCGGGTAGCAATCAGCCCCAGCATTTT.